Reported below is one T cell receptor (beta chain). No antigen is known for it. Sampling of each donor yielded at least one pre-ART PBMC sample and at least two post-ART PBMC samples. Treated in the United States were all of the participants with HIV. The libraries were made with immunoSEQ v3.0 at survey level. The assay was immunoSEQ multiplex PCR, and TCRdb's table has in-frame clones only and misses some. This sample has fewer than 30,000 clones, with 95% found just once. This sample was taken from a study of long-term antiretroviral therapy in people with HIV. Points from the study as a whole: Control repertoires displayed wider CDR3 length ranges than the HIV repertoires.

The CDR3 has 14 residues. Unmatched junction bases numbered 6, after V lost 2 bases and J lost 6 bases. Germline V gene data show CDR1 as MNHEY and CDR2 as SVGAGI. The TCR comes from a man aged 25 to 45 with HIV. The chain recombines TRBV6-5 with TRBJ1-2, with 7 bases matching TRBD1. Material: unsorted PBMCs, obtained 5.3 years after starting antiretroviral therapy. CDR3 amino acids: CASSYPGTVNGYTF. The CDR3 coding sequence is TGTGCCAGCAGTTACCCCGGGACAGTTAATGGCTACACCTTC.